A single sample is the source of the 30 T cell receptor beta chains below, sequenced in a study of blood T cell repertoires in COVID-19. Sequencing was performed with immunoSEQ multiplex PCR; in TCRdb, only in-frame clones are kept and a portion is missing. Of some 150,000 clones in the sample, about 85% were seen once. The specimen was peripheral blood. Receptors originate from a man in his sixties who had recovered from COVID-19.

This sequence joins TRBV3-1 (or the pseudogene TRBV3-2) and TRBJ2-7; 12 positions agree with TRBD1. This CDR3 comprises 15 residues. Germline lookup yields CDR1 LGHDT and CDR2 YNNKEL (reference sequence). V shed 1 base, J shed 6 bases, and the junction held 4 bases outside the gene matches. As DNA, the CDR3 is TGTGCCAGCAGCCAAGGGGGGACAGGGGGCCTCGAGCAGTACTTC. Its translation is CASSQGGTGGLEQYF.

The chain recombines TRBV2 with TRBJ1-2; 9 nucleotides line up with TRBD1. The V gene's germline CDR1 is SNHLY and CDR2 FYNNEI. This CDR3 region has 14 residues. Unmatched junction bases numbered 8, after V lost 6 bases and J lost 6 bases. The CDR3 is CASSVQGAFDGYTF. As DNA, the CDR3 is TGTGCCAGCAGCGTACAGGGGGCGTTCGATGGCTACACCTTC.

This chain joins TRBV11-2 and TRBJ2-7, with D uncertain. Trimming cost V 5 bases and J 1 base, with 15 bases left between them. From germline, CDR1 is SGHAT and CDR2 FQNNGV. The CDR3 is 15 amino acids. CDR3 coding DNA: TGTGCCAGCAGCCCTATAGCCCCTGGGTCCTACGAGCAGTACTTC. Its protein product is CASSPIAPGSYEQYF.

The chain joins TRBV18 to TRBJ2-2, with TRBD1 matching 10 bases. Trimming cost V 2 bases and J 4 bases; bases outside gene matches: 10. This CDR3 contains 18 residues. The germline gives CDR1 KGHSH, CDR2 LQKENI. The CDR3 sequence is CASSPNPPGQGTTGELFF. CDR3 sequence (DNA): TGTGCCAGCTCACCAAATCCCCCGGGACAGGGGACCACCGGGGAGCTGTTTTTT.

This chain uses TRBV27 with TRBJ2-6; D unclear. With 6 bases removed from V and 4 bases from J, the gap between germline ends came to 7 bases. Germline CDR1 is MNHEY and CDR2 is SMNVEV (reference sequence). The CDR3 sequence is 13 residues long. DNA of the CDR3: TGTGCCAGCAGCCCTCCCGGGGCCAACGTCCTGACTTTC. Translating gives CASSPPGANVLTF.

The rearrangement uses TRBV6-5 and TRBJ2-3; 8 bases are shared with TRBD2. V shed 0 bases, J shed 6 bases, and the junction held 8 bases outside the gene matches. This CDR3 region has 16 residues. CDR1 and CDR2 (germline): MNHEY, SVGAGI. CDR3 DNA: TGTGCCAGCAGTTACTCGGCGGCGGGGGGCCCGGATACGCAGTATTTT. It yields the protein CASSYSAAGGPDTQYF.

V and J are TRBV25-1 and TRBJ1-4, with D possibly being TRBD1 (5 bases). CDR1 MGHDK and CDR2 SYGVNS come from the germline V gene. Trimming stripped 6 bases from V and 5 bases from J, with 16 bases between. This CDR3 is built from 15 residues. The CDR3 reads CASSPSARANEKLFF. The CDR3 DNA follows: TGTGCCAGCAGCCCGTCGGCCAGGGCGAATGAAAAACTGTTTTTT.

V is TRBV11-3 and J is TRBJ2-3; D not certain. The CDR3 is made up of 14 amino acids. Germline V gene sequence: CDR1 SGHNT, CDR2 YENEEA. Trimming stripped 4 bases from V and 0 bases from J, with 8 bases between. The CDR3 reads CASSSDSSTDTQYF. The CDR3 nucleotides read TGTGCCAGCAGCTCCGACTCAAGCACAGATACGCAGTATTTT.

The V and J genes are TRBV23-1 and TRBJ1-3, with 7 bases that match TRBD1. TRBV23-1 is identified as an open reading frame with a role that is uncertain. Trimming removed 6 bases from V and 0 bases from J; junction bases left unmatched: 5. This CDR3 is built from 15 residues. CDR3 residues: CASSLSGGSGNTIYF. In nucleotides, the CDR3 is TGCGCCAGCAGCCTTTCAGGGGGCTCTGGAAACACCATATATTTT.

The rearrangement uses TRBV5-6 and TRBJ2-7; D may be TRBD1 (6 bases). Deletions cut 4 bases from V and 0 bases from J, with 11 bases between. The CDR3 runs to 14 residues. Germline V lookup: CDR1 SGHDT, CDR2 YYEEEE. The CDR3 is CASSAGASSYEQYF. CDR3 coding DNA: TGTGCCAGCAGCGCAGGGGCCAGCTCCTACGAGCAGTACTTC.

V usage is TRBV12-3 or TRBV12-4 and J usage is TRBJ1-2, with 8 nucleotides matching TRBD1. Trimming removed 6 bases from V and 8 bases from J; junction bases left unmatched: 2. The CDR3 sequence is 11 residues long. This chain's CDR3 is CASRRQGGYTF. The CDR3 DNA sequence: TGTGCCAGCAGGCGACAGGGGGGCTACACCTTC.

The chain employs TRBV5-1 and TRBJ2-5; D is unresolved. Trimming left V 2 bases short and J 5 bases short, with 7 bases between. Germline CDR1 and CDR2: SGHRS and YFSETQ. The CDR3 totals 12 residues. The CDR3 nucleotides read TGCGCCAGCAGCTTCTCTGTGGAGACCCAGTACTTC. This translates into CASSFSVETQYF.

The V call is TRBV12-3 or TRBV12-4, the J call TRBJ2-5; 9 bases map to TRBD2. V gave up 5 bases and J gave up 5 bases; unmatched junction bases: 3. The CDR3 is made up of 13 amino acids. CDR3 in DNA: TGTGCCAGCAGTCATAGCGGGGGTGAGACCCAGTACTTC. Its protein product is CASSHSGGETQYF.

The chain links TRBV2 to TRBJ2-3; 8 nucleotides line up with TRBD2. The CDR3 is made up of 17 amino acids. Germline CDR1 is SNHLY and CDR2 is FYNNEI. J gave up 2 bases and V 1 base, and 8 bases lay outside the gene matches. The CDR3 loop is CASSEEAGGQTTDTQYF. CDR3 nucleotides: TGTGCCAGCAGTGAAGAGGCGGGGGGCCAGACCACAGATACGCAGTATTTT. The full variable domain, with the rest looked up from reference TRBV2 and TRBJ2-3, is EPEVTQTPSHQVTQMGQEVILRCVPISNHLYFYWYRQILGQKVEFLVSFYNNEISEKSEIFDDQFSVERPDGSNFTLKIRSTKLEDSAMYFCASSEEAGGQTTDTQYFGPGTRLTVL.

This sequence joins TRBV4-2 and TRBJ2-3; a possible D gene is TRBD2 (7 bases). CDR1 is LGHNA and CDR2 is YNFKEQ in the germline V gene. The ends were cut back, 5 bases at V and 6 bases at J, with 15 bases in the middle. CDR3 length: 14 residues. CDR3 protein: CASSRGGAWDTQYF. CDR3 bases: TGTGCCAGCAGCAGGGGGGGGGCCTGGGATACGCAGTATTTT.

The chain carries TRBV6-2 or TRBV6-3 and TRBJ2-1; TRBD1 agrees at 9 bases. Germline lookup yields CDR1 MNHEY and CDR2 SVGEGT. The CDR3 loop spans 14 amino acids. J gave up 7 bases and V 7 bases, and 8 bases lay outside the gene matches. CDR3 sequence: CASTPGQGRNEQFF. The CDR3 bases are TGTGCCAGCACCCCAGGACAGGGGAGGAATGAGCAGTTCTTC.

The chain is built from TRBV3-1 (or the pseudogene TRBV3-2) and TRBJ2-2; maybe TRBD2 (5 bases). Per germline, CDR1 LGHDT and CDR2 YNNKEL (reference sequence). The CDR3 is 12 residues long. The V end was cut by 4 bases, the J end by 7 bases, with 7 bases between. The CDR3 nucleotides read TGTGCCAGCAGCCCCGGGGTCGGGGAGCTGTTTTTT. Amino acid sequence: CASSPGVGELFF.

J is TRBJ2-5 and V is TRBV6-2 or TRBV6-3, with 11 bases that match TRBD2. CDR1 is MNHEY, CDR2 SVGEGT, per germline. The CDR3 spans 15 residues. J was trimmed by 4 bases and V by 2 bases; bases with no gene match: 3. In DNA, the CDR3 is TGTGCCAGCAGTTACCCCGGACTAGCGGGAGAGACCCAGTACTTC. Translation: CASSYPGLAGETQYF.

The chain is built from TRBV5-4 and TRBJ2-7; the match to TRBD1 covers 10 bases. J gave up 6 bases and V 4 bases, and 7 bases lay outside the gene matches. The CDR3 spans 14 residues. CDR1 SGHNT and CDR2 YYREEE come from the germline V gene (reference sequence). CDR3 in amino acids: CASSPEGTGVEQYF. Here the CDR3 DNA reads TGTGCCAGCAGCCCGGAAGGGACAGGGGTCGAGCAGTACTTC.

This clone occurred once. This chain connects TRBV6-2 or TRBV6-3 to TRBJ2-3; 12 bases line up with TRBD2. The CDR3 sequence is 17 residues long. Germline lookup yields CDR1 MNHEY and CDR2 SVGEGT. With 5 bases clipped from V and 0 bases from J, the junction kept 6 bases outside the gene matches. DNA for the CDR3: TGTGCCAGCAGTATGACTAGCGGGGGCCCTAGCACAGATACGCAGTATTTT. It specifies CASSMTSGGPSTDTQYF.

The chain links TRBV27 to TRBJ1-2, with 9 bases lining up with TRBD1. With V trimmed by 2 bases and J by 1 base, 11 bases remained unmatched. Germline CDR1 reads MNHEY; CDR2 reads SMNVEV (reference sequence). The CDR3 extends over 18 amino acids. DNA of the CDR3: TGTGCCAGCAGTTTAGACTCGGGACAGGGCCGCAGTAACTATGGCTACACCTTC. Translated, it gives CASSLDSGQGRSNYGYTF.

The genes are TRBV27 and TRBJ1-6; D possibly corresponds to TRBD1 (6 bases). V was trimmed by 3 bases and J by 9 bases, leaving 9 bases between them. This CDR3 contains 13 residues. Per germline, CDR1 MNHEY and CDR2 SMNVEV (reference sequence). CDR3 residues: CASSFSGASPLHF. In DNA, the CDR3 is TGTGCCAGCAGTTTTTCAGGGGCTTCACCCCTCCACTTT.

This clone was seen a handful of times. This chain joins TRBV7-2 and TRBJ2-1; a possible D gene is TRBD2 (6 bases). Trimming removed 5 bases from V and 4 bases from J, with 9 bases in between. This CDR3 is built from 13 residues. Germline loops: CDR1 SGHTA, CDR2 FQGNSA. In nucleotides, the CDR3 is TGTGCCAGCAGCCCGGGGGTTTACAATGAGCAGTTCTTC. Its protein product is CASSPGVYNEQFF.

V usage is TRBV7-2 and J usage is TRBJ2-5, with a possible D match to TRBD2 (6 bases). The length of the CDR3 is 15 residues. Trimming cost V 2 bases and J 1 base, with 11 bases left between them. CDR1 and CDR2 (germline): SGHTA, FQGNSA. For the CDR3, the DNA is TGTGCCAGCAGCTTACGAGCGGGCCTCCAAGAGACCCAGTACTTC. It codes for CASSLRAGLQETQYF. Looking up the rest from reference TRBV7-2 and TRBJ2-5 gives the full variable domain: GAGVSQSPSNKVTEKGKDVELRCDPISGHTALYWYRQSLGQGLEFLIYFQGNSAPDKSGLPSDRFSAERTGGSVSTLTIQRTQQEDSAVYLCASSLRAGLQETQYFGPGTRLLVL.

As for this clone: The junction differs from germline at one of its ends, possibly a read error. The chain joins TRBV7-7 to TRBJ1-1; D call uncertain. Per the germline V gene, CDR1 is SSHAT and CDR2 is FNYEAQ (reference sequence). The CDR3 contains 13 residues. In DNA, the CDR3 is TGTGCTAGCAGCTTGGGAGAGAACACTGAAGCTTTCTTT. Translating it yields CASSLGENTEAFF.

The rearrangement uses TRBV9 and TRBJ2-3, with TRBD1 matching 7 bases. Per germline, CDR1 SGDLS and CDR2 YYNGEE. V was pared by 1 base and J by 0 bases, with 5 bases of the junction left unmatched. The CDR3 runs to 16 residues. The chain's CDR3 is CASSVRGTASTDTQYF. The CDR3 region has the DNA TGTGCCAGCAGCGTAAGAGGGACAGCTAGCACAGATACGCAGTATTTT.

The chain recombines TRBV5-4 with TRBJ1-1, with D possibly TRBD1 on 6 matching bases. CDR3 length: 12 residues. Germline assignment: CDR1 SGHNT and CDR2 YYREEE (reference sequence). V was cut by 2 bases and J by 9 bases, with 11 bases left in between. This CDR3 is CASSLGDRQAFF. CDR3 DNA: TGTGCCAGCAGCTTAGGCGACAGGCAAGCTTTCTTT.

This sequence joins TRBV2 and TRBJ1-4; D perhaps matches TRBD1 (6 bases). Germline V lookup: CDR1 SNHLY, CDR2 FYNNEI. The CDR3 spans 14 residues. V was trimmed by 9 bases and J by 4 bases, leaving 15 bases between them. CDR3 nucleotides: TGTGCCAGTCTAGCCGGGACAAGTAATGAAAAACTGTTTTTT. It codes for CASLAGTSNEKLFF.

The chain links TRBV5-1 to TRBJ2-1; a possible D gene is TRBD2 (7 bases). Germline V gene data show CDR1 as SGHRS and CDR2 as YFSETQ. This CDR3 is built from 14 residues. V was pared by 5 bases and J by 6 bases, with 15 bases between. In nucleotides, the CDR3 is TGCGCCAGCAGGTACGGGGGGCCCCTCAATGAGCAGTTCTTC. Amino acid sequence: CASRYGGPLNEQFF.

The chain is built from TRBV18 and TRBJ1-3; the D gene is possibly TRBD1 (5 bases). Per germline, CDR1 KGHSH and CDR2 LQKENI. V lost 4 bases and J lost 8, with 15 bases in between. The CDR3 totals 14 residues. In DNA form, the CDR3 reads TGTGCCAGCTCACGGGCAGGAGCGGGACACACCATATATTTT. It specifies CASSRAGAGHTIYF.